The sample holds one count of the clone carrying this T cell receptor beta chain. This specimen belongs to a study of blood T cell repertoires in COVID-19. Study information: Samples taken during acute and convalescent COVID-19 were collected in the United States, Italy and Spain. T cells, B-cell-depleted T cells, or PBMCs supplied cDNA or gDNA.

Patients of the Seattle cohort, enrolled during active infection, were followed longitudinally. V was shortened by 4 bases and J by 6 bases, with 9 bases between the two germline ends. Germline V gene data show CDR1 as SEHNR and CDR2 as FQNEAQ (reference sequence). The CDR3 runs to 12 residues. As processed by the authors: Amplified reference gene primers provided the basis for estimating nucleated cell counts. Assay used: immunoSEQ multiplex PCR; TCRdb lists only in-frame clones, some missing. V and J calls and clone size come straight from that table; D and trimming were deduced from the DNA. The sample yields about 300,000 clones, about 90% seen once.

Material for sequencing was peripheral blood. The sequence derives from a woman in her 30s with COVID-19, enrolled during active disease. V usage is TRBV7-9 and J usage is TRBJ1-1; D is possibly TRBD1 (5 bases). Written as DNA, the CDR3 is TGTGCCAGCAGCTACGACAGCCCTGAAGCTTTCTTT. Encoded protein: CASSYDSPEAFF.